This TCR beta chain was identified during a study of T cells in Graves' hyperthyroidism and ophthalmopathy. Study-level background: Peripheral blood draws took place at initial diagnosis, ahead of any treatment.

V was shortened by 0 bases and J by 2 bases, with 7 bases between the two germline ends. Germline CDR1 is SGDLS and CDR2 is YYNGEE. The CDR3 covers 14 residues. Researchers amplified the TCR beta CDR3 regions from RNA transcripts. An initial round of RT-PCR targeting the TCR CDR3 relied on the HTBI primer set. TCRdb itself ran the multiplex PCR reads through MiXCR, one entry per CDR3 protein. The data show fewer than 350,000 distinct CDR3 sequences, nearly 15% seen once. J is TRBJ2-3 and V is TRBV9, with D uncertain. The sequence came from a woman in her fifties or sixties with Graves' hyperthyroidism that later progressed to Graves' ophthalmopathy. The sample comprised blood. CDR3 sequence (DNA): TGTGCCAGCAGCGTAGCGCAGAACACAGATACGCAGTATTTT. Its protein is CASSVAQNTDTQYF.